This is a list of T cell receptor beta chains from one sample in a study of T cells after yellow fever vaccination. TCRdb independently ran MiXCR on the 5' RACE reads; one entry per CDR3 protein. The table has 500,000 to 650,000 distinct CDR3 sequences, more than 9% seen once. This sample comprised PBMCs, obtained on the day of the yellow fever booster vaccination. These receptors were collected from a man aged 25 to 40 who received the YFV17D yellow fever vaccine. Both conserved end residues are part of each CDR3. D genes are given only for firm matches. Some rows have no size entry. The others give once, few or many, or a class for an expanded clone.

v_call,d_call,j_call,clone_size,cdr3_nt,cdr3_aa
TRBV7-6,-,TRBJ2-1,few,TGTGCCAGCAGCTTAGAGGTCTACAATGAGCAGTTCTTC,CASSLEVYNEQFF
TRBV20-1,-,TRBJ1-1,few,TGCAGTGCTAGAGAGATTACAGGGAACACTGAAGCTTTCTTT,CSAREITGNTEAFF
TRBV5-1,-,TRBJ2-1,-,TGCGCCAGCAGCTTGGTTAGCGGTCCGACCAACAATGAGCAGTTCTTC,CASSLVSGPTNNEQFF
TRBV30,-,TRBJ2-7,few,TGTGCCTGCTACAGGGGAGGCTACGAGCAGTACTTC,CACYRGGYEQYF
TRBV27,-,TRBJ1-2,few,TGTGCCAGCAGTTCCCGGGGAACTGGGCGAGGCTACACCTTC,CASSSRGTGRGYTF
TRBV20-1,-,TRBJ2-7,many,TGCAGTGCTAGAGTACAACCTTCCTACGAGCAGTACTTC,CSARVQPSYEQYF
TRBV27,-,TRBJ2-7,-,TGTGCCAGCAGTTTATGGGGTCCCGGGAGCTCCTACGAGCAGTACTTC,CASSLWGPGSSYEQYF
TRBV4-3,-,TRBJ2-1,few,TGCGCCAGCAGCCAATTGGACCTACATAATGAGCAGTTCTTC,CASSQLDLHNEQFF
TRBV12-3/TRBV12-4,-,TRBJ1-5,few,TGTGCCAGCAGTTTAAGAGAAGGGAAGTTCATCCAGACTTATAGCAATCAGCCCCAGCATTTT,CASSLREGKFIQTYSNQPQHF
TRBV14,TRBD1,TRBJ2-6,-,TGTGCCAGCAGCCCGACAGGGGATAGCCCTGGGGCCAACGTCCTGACTTTC,CASSPTGDSPGANVLTF
TRBV10-2,TRBD1,TRBJ2-5,-,TGCGCCAGCAGTGGAGGGGACAGGGTACAAGAGACCCAGTACTTC,CASSGGDRVQETQYF
TRBV7-2,-,TRBJ2-5,-,TGTGCCAGCAGCATCTACGAAGGGGAGACCCAGTACTTC,CASSIYEGETQYF
TRBV27,-,TRBJ1-6,few,TGTGCCAGCAGTCACCGGGAGAAGTTATCACCCCTCCACTTT,CASSHREKLSPLHF
TRBV7-2,TRBD2,TRBJ2-3,many,TGTGCCAGCAGGCCCGGGACTAGCGGGTCTTTCACAGATACGCAGTATTTT,CASRPGTSGSFTDTQYF
TRBV20-1,-,TRBJ2-5,-,TGCAGTGCTAGAGATCTTCAGGGGCTAAAGGGGGAGACCCAGTACTTC,CSARDLQGLKGETQYF
TRBV7-8,-,TRBJ1-1,few,TGTGCCAGCAGCTTAGCAGCAGGGAGGGCTGAAGCTTTCTTT,CASSLAAGRAEAFF
TRBV11-2,-,TRBJ2-1,few,TGTGCCACAAGGAACAGGGACGGATCCTACAATGAGCAGTTCTTC,CATRNRDGSYNEQFF
TRBV10-3,-,TRBJ2-3,few,TGTGCCATCAGTGGGGGGACCGGCGATACGCAGTATTTT,CAISGGTGDTQYF
TRBV7-9,-,TRBJ2-3,-,TGTGCCAGCACCCATCCGGTGGTCCCCGAAGCAGATACGCAGTATTTT,CASTHPVVPEADTQYF
TRBV5-1,-,TRBJ1-3,few,TGCGCCAGCGGGGAGGGCGGTCCTGGAAACACCATATATTTT,CASGEGGPGNTIYF
TRBV11-1,TRBD2,TRBJ2-3,many,TGTGCCAGCAGCCCGCTGACTAGCGGAGTCCCTAGCACAGATACGCAGTATTTT,CASSPLTSGVPSTDTQYF
TRBV20-1,-,TRBJ2-5,-,TGCAGTGCTAGAGATAAGCTAGGCCCCAAAGAGACCCAGTACTTC,CSARDKLGPKETQYF
TRBV5-1,TRBD2,TRBJ2-7,many,TGCGCCAGCAGCTTGTTTTCCGGGGAGGGCTACGAGCAGTACTTC,CASSLFSGEGYEQYF
TRBV20-1,TRBD1,TRBJ2-2,few,TGCAGTGCTGGACAGGGGAACGGGGAGCTGTTTTTT,CSAGQGNGELFF
TRBV2,-,TRBJ2-1,few,TGTGCCAGCAGTTCCCCGGCCTACAATGAGCAGTTCTTC,CASSSPAYNEQFF
TRBV7-8,-,TRBJ2-7,-,TGTGCCAGCAGCTTAGTGGTGGCAGGGCATGGGGAGCAGTACTTC,CASSLVVAGHGEQYF
TRBV15,-,TRBJ1-2,many,TGTGCCACCAGCAGAGATAACCAAATCTATGGCTACACCTTC,CATSRDNQIYGYTF
TRBV7-2,TRBD2,TRBJ2-3,-,TGTGCCAGCTTACGCACTATGCGGGAGCGGATAACGACGCAGTATTTT,CASLRTMRERITTQYF
TRBV5-1,TRBD2,TRBJ2-2,-,TGCGCCAGCAGCCGTAGCGGGATGAACACCGGGGAGCTGTTTTTT,CASSRSGMNTGELFF
TRBV13,-,TRBJ2-7,-,TGTGCCAGCAGCTCACAGGGAAAGGGGCAGTACTTC,CASSSQGKGQYF
TRBV11-2,TRBD2,TRBJ2-7,few,TGTGCCAGCAGCTTGACCGACGCGGGAGCCTCTTCCTACGAGCAGTACTTC,CASSLTDAGASSYEQYF
TRBV19,-,TRBJ2-3,few,TGTGCCAGTAGTATCTCCGGGGATACGCAGTATTTT,CASSISGDTQYF
TRBV20-1,-,TRBJ2-7,many,TGCAGTGCTAGAGATACCACAGGCAAGCAGTACTTC,CSARDTTGKQYF
TRBV7-3,-,TRBJ1-1,-,TGTGCCAGCAGCTTACAGGGGATCAACACTGAAGCTTTCTTT,CASSLQGINTEAFF
TRBV12-3/TRBV12-4,-,TRBJ2-7,-,TGTGCCAGCGGGAGTCGCGAGCAGTACTTC,CASGSREQYF
TRBV4-2,-,TRBJ2-7,-,TGTGCCAGCAGCCAAGATGTGAGGAGCCCATCCTACGAGCAGTACTTC,CASSQDVRSPSYEQYF
TRBV29-1,-,TRBJ2-1,-,TGCAGCGTAGAATGGGCTGCAGGGAATGAGCAGTTCTTC,CSVEWAAGNEQFF
TRBV5-5,TRBD1,TRBJ2-1,-,TGTGCCAGCAGCCTTGGACAGGGCTTTGGGGAGCAGTTCTTC,CASSLGQGFGEQFF